The clone carrying this T cell receptor (beta chain) has more than one count but fewer than ten. Its antigen is undetermined. TCRdb re-analysed the reads in MiXCR, keeping a single row per CDR3 protein. Among hundreds of thousands of distinct CDR3 sequences, around 31% were seen once, and the ten largest hold 18%. The data were obtained in a study of T cell repertoires in cytomegalovirus infection. Study in general: Recently identified HLA-C-restricted and well-studied HLA-B-restricted CMV epitopes were used. General study points: Clonotype analysis showed dominance of the ex vivo response by HLA-C-restricted CMV-specific TCR beta clonotypes. Adding up the frequency of public TCR beta families identified people who carried CMV plus the relevant HLA.

CDR3 length: 16 residues. The V segment lost 5 bases and the J segment 6 bases; nucleotides outside the gene matches: 10. The germline V gene encodes CDR1 SGHAT and CDR2 FQNNGV. The sequence was collected from a human donor in good health (CMV status not recorded). Some clones in this sample may be carry-over from other donors' samples. The rearrangement joins TRBV11-2 to TRBJ1-6; TRBD1 matches 7 bases. Sequenced here: cultured PBMCs, sampled from culture after CMV antigen stimulation. The CDR3 region has the DNA TGTGCCAGCAGCCCCACCTCCGGGACAGTTAATTCACCCCTCCACTTT. Translated: CASSPTSGTVNSPLHF.